A selection of T cell receptor beta chains follows, all from one sample in a study of blood T cell repertoires in COVID-19. Libraries were prepared by immunoSEQ multiplex PCR; TCRdb keeps only in-frame clonotypes and omits some of them. The data show over 30,000 clones, 70% to 90% seen once. The sample consisted of peripheral blood. Receptors originate from a woman in her 70s with active COVID-19. The CDR3 runs from the conserved cysteine through the conserved F or W. D genes are given only for firm matches. Part of the rows lack a size; the others show once, few, many or a class for expanded clones.

size: NA
D: NA
J: TRBJ2-1
V: TRBV15
CDR3: CATSYPRGTSTEDEQFF
DNA: TGTGCCACCAGCTACCCCCGAGGGACATCAACTGAGGATGAGCAGTTCTTC

size: NA
D: NA
J: TRBJ2-7
V: TRBV4-1
CDR3: CASSQGETGYEQYF
DNA: TGCGCCAGCAGCCAAGGGGAGACAGGCTACGAGCAGTACTTC

size: NA
D: TRBD2
J: TRBJ2-6
V: TRBV28
CDR3: CASGLAPSGLSGANVLTF
DNA: TGTGCCAGCGGACTTGCCCCTAGCGGGCTCTCTGGGGCCAACGTCCTGACTTTC

size: few
D: TRBD1
J: TRBJ1-6
V: TRBV7-8
CDR3: CASSPRTGWDNSPLHF
DNA: TGTGCCAGCAGCCCCCGGACAGGGTGGGATAATTCACCCCTCCACTTT

size: NA
D: NA
J: TRBJ1-4
V: TRBV27
CDR3: CASSLGGRSEKLFF
DNA: TGTGCCAGCAGTCTGGGGGGGCGGTCTGAAAAACTGTTTTTT

size: NA
D: NA
J: TRBJ2-3
V: TRBV3-1/TRBV3-2
CDR3: CASSQGGARDTQYF
DNA: TGTGCCAGCAGCCAGGGGGGGGCCAGGGATACGCAGTATTTT

size: NA
D: NA
J: TRBJ2-7
V: TRBV5-4
CDR3: CASTYGGYTGINEQYF
DNA: TGTGCCAGCACCTACGGCGGGTATACAGGGATTAACGAGCAGTACTTC

size: NA
D: NA
J: TRBJ1-3
V: TRBV6-5
CDR3: CASSYSGGSGNTIYF
DNA: TGTGCCAGCAGTTACTCGGGGGGAAGTGGAAACACCATATATTTT

size: NA
D: TRBD2
J: TRBJ2-1
V: TRBV5-6
CDR3: CASSSVAGNYNEQFF
DNA: TGTGCCAGCAGCTCCGTAGCGGGGAACTACAATGAGCAGTTCTTC

size: NA
D: TRBD1
J: TRBJ2-5
V: TRBV5-4
CDR3: CASSFTGQKETQYF
DNA: TGTGCCAGCAGCTTTACGGGACAGAAAGAGACCCAGTACTTC

size: NA
D: TRBD2
J: TRBJ2-7
V: TRBV5-4
CDR3: CASSSSGTSGREQYF
DNA: TGTGCCAGCAGCTCATCCGGGACTAGCGGTAGGGAGCAGTACTTC

size: NA
D: NA
J: TRBJ1-1
V: TRBV18
CDR3: CASSPPPSTVNTEAFF
DNA: TGTGCCAGCTCACCACCTCCCTCCACGGTCAACACTGAAGCTTTCTTT

size: few
D: NA
J: TRBJ1-2
V: TRBV4-3
CDR3: CASSHFGQISYGYTF
DNA: TGCGCCAGCAGCCATTTTGGACAGATCAGCTATGGCTACACCTTC

size: NA
D: TRBD1
J: TRBJ1-4
V: TRBV30
CDR3: CAWSVPGQGKKLFF
DNA: TGTGCCTGGAGTGTACCTGGACAGGGTAAAAAACTGTTTTTT

size: NA
D: NA
J: TRBJ1-3
V: TRBV7-9
CDR3: CASSLGDSGNTIYF
DNA: TGTGCCAGCAGCTTAGGCGACAGTGGAAACACCATATATTTT

size: NA
D: TRBD2
J: TRBJ2-7
V: TRBV2
CDR3: CASSDKRGHEQYF
DNA: TGTGCCAGCAGTGATAAGCGGGGACACGAGCAGTACTTC

size: NA
D: TRBD1
J: TRBJ2-7
V: TRBV3-1/TRBV3-2
CDR3: CASSQDRTGGGEQYF
DNA: TGTGCCAGCAGCCAAGATCGGACAGGGGGCGGCGAGCAGTACTTC

size: NA
D: NA
J: TRBJ2-1
V: TRBV14
CDR3: CASSQVVNEQFF
DNA: TGTGCCAGCAGCCAAGTCGTCAATGAGCAGTTCTTC

size: NA
D: NA
J: TRBJ1-6
V: TRBV2
CDR3: CASSEALRATRTRGSPLHF
DNA: TGTGCCAGCAGTGAAGCGCTTCGGGCAACCCGGACAAGGGGTTCACCCCTCCACTTT

size: NA
D: NA
J: TRBJ1-1
V: TRBV10-2
CDR3: CATSPQENTEAFF
DNA: TGCGCCACCTCTCCACAGGAGAACACTGAAGCTTTCTTT

size: NA
D: TRBD1
J: TRBJ1-1
V: TRBV4-1
CDR3: CASSQQTGRTEAFF
DNA: TGCGCCAGCAGCCAGCAGACAGGGCGCACTGAAGCTTTCTTT

size: NA
D: NA
J: TRBJ2-3
V: TRBV24-1
CDR3: CATSDPILPGDTQYF
DNA: TGTGCCACCAGTGACCCCATCCTTCCAGGGGATACGCAGTATTTT

size: once
D: NA
J: TRBJ1-4
V: TRBV19
CDR3: CASSIAGRVYEKLFF
DNA: TGTGCCAGTAGTATAGCAGGCAGGGTTTATGAAAAACTGTTTTTT

size: NA
D: TRBD2
J: TRBJ2-1
V: TRBV2
CDR3: CASSESLAGGGEQFF
DNA: TGTGCCAGCAGTGAAAGTTTAGCGGGGGGCGGTGAGCAGTTCTTC

size: NA
D: TRBD2
J: TRBJ2-3
V: TRBV20-1
CDR3: CSASFPAGALKADTQYF
DNA: TGCAGTGCTAGTTTTCCAGCGGGGGCCTTAAAGGCAGATACGCAGTATTTT

size: NA
D: NA
J: TRBJ1-5
V: TRBV30
CDR3: CAWSGGTLDQPQHF
DNA: TGTGCCTGGAGTGGGGGGACTCTAGATCAGCCCCAGCATTTT